What follows is one T cell receptor (beta chain) and its context. Antigen specificity is unknown. cDNA libraries for TCR alpha and TCR beta, carrying sample barcodes and UMIs, came from 5'RACE with constant-segment primers. Using its own MiXCR run on the 5' RACE reads, TCRdb lists one record per CDR3 protein. The sample shows roughly 260,000 distinct CDR3 sequences, around 17% of them seen only once. The entry originates in a study of T-cell memory formation after mild COVID-19. Study-level results: Chiefly within CM and EM were the contracting CD4+ clones; CD8+ ones were within EMRA.

V gave up 0 bases and J gave up 2 bases; unmatched junction bases: 5. Looked up from germline, CDR1 is SGDLS and CDR2 is YYNGEE. The CDR3 spans 16 residues. This receptor was identified in a man aged 18-30 years who had mild COVID-19 (a few samples of this study predate the infection). Cell type and time point are not known. The sequenced sample was PBMCs or a T cell subset sorted from them (not recorded which). J is TRBJ2-3 and V is TRBV9; 8 bases agree with TRBD1. The CDR3, as DNA: TGTGCCAGCAGCGTAGCAGGGGGCAGTACCACAGATACGCAGTATTTT. Translating gives CASSVAGGSTTDTQYF.